This TCR beta chain is drawn from a study of memory CD4+ T cells and cytomegalovirus serostatus. About the research overall: Donors were healthy Belgian adults, some 10 CMV seropositive and roughly 25 seronegative. General observations from the study: About 40% of the roughly 160 known CMV-associated TCRbeta sequences appeared in CD4+ memory. The CMV-associated TCR signature appears largely within the CD4+ memory repertoire.

Single viable CD3+CD4+CD8-CD45RO+ cells were sorted as the memory CD4+ T cells. Positive selection with CD4 microbeads enriched total CD4+ T cells. The CDR3 is 15 amino acids. Germline V lookup: CDR1 MGHDK, CDR2 SYGVNS. Trimming removed 5 bases from V and 4 bases from J; junction bases left unmatched: 10. Concerning this clone: Its cognate antigen is unknown.

Repertoires were generated with immunoSEQ multiplex PCR, while TCRdb's copy carries only in-frame clones and drops some. Of 46,000 or so clones listed, just under 80% are singletons. Sequenced material: memory CD4+ T cells from blood. The chain joins TRBV25-1 to TRBJ2-5, with 7 bases identical to TRBD2. This clonotype originated in an adult in good health and CMV-seronegative. The CDR3 coding sequence is TGTGCCAGCAGTTCTATCCTGGGGGGGGGAGAGACCCAGTACTTC. Amino acid sequence: CASSSILGGGETQYF. Drawing the rest from reference TRBV25-1 and TRBJ2-5, the complete variable domain is EADIYQTPRYLVIGTGKKITLECSQTMGHDKMYWYQQDPGMELHLIHYSYGVNSTEKGDLSSESTVSRIRTEHFPLTLESARPSHTSQYLCASSSILGGGETQYFGPGTRLLVL.